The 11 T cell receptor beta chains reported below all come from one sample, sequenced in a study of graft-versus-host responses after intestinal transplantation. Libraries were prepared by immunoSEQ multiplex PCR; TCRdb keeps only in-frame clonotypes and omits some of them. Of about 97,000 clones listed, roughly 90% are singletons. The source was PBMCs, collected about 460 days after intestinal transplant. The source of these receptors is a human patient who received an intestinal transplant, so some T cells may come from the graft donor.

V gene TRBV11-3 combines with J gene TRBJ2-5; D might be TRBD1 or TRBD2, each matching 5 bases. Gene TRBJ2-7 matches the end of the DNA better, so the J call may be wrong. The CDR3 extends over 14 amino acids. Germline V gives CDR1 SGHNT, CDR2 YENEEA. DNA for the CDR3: TGTGCCAGCAGCCTCCAGGGTGGGGGCTACGAGCAGTACTTC. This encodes CASSLQGGGYEQYF.

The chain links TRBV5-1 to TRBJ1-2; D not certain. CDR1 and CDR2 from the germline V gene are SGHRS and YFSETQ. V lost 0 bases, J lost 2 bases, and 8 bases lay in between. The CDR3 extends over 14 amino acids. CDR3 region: CASSLVAGNYGYTF. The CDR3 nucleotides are TGCGCCAGCAGCTTGGTAGCGGGGAACTATGGCTACACCTTC. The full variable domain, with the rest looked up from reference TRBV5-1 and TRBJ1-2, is KAGVTQTPRYLIKTRGQQVTLSCSPISGHRSVSWYQQTPGQGLQFLFEYFSETQRNKGNFPGRFSGRQFSNSRSEMNVSTLELGDSALYLCASSLVAGNYGYTFGSGTRLTVV.

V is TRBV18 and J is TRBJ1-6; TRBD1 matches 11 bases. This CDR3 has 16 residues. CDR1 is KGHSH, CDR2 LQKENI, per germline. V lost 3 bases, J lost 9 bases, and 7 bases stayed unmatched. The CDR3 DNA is TGTGCCAGCTCACCTCGGACAGGGGGCGAGGGTTCACCCCTCCACTTT. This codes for CASSPRTGGEGSPLHF.

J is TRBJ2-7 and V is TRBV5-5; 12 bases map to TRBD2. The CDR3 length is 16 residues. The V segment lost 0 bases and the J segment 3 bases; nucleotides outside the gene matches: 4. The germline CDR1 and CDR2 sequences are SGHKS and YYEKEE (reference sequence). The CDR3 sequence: CASSLGGLAGHYEQYF. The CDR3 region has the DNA TGTGCCAGCAGCTTGGGAGGACTAGCGGGACACTACGAGCAGTACTTC.

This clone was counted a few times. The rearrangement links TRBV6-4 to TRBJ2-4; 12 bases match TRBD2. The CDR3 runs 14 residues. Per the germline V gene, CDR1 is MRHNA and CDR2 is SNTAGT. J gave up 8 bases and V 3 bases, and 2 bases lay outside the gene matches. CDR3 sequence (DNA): TGTGCCAGCAGTGAACTAGCGGGGGGAGACATTCAGTACTTC. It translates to CASSELAGGDIQYF.

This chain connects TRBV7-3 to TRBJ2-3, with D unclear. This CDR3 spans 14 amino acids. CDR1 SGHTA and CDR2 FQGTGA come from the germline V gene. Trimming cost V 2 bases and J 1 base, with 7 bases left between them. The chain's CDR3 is CASSLLAGTDTQYF. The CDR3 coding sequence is TGTGCCAGCAGCTTATTGGCAGGCACAGATACGCAGTATTTT.

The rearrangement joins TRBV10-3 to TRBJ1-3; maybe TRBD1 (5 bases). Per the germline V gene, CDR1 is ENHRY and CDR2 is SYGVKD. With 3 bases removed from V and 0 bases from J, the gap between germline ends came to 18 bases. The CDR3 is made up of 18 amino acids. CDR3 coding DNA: TGTGCCATCAGTGACTCCCCGGGACGGCAAACCTCTGGAAACACCATATATTTT. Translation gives CAISDSPGRQTSGNTIYF.

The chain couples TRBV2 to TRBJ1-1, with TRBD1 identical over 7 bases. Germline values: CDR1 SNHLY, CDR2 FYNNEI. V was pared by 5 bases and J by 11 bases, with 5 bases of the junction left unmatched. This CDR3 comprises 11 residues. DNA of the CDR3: TGTGCCAGCAGTAGCACAGGGGTGGCTTTCTTT. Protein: CASSSTGVAFF.

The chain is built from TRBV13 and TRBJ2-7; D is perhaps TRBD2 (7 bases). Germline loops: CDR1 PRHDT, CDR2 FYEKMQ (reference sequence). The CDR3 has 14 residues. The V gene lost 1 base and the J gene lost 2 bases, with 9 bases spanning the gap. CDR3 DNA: TGTGCCAGCAGCTTAGACGGGGGGCCCTACGAGCAGTACTTC. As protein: CASSLDGGPYEQYF.

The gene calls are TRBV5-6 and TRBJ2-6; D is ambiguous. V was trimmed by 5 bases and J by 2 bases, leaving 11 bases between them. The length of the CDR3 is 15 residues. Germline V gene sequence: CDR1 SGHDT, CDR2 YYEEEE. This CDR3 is CASSLGGAGANVLTF. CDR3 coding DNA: TGTGCCAGCAGTCTAGGTGGGGCTGGGGCCAACGTCCTGACTTTC.

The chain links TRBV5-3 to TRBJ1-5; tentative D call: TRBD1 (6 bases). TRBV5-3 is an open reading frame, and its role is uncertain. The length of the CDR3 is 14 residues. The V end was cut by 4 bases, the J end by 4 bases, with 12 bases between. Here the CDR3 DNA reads TGTGCCAGAAGCCAGACAGGTGGGAATCAGCCCCAGCATTTT. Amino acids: CARSQTGGNQPQHF.